These 9 T cell receptor beta chains were sequenced from one sample in a study of Ad26.COV2.S vaccination and SARS-CoV-2 variants. Stated treatment: 15 to 20 received Ad26.COV2.S at low or high dose, single or two shots; several received placebo; per-sample allocation not given. Collection of the samples took place on day 63 after the first injection of vaccine or placebo. The assay was immunoSEQ multiplex PCR, and TCRdb's table has in-frame clones only and misses some. The table records hundreds of thousands of clones, roughly nine tenths of them present only once. This sample comprised peripheral blood, obtained in a trial of Ad26.COV2.S vaccine versus placebo. Receptor source: a person between 18 and 60 years old who received the Ad26.COV2.S COVID-19 vaccine or a placebo.

The V call is TRBV14, the J call TRBJ1-1; D gene uncertain. The V end lost 3 bases, the J end lost 1 base, and 6 bases lay between the germline ends. The germline gives CDR1 SGHDN, CDR2 FVKESK. The CDR3 contains 13 residues. The CDR3 reads CASSHWPNTEAFF. The CDR3 DNA is TGTGCCAGCAGCCATTGGCCGAACACTGAAGCTTTCTTT.

As for this clone: This same CDR3 is encoded by further DNA sequences in the sample. The chain has TRBV5-1 and TRBJ2-5; no clear D. Trimming removed 1 base at V and 2 bases at J, with 6 bases between. This CDR3 has 13 amino acids. CDR1 and CDR2 from the germline V gene are SGHRS and YFSETQ. The CDR3 reads CASSLLGQETQYF. The CDR3 DNA sequence: TGCGCCAGCAGCTTGCTGGGGCAAGAGACCCAGTACTTC.

CDR3 in DNA: TGTGCCAGCAGCTTGTTGGCTAGCGGGAGACCTTGGGACGAGCAGTACTTC. It is translated as CASSLLASGRPWDEQYF. The chain employs TRBV5-4 and TRBJ2-7; 10 nucleotides align to TRBD2. Germline loops: CDR1 SGHNT, CDR2 YYREEE (reference sequence). The CDR3 is 17 amino acids. Trimming cost V 1 base and J 5 bases; bases outside gene matches: 12. The variable domain in full, completed from reference TRBV5-4 and TRBJ2-7, reads ETGVTQSPTHLIKTRGQQVTLRCSSQSGHNTVSWYQQALGQGPQFIFQYYREEENGRGNFPPRFSGLQFPNYSSELNVNALELDDSALYLCASSLLASGRPWDEQYFGPGTRLTVT.

The J gene is TRBJ2-6, the V gene TRBV27; D is unclear. From germline, CDR1 is MNHEY and CDR2 SMNVEV (reference sequence). The V and J ends lost 1 base and 1 base respectively, with 5 bases between them. The CDR3 runs 15 residues. Here the CDR3 reads CASSLWGSGANVLTF. The CDR3 DNA follows: TGTGCCAGCAGTTTATGGGGTTCTGGGGCCAACGTCCTGACTTTC.

This chain links TRBV4-2 with TRBJ2-3; 7 bases line up with TRBD2. Germline V CDR1 and CDR2: LGHNA, YNFKEQ. This CDR3 is 16 amino acids long. Unmatched junction bases numbered 6, after V lost 1 base and J lost 2 bases. The CDR3 sequence is CASSQASGDLTDTQYF. The CDR3 DNA is TGTGCCAGCAGCCAAGCTAGCGGAGACCTCACAGATACGCAGTATTTT.

V gene TRBV9 combines with J gene TRBJ1-6; tentative D call: TRBD1 (6 bases). The CDR3 has 17 residues. Trimming cost V 2 bases and J 10 bases, with 22 bases left between them. Germline CDR1 reads SGDLS; CDR2 reads YYNGEE. DNA for the CDR3: TGTGCCAGCAGCGTCGTCCCCGGGGGCGCCCAGGGGTCACCCCTCCACTTT. Amino acids: CASSVVPGGAQGSPLHF.

The chain recombines TRBV7-3 with TRBJ2-2; TRBD2 agrees at 9 bases. CDR1 and CDR2 from the germline V gene are SGHTA and FQGTGA. The length of the CDR3 is 15 residues. V dropped 5 bases and J dropped 6; count of bases not matched to a gene: 7. As DNA, the CDR3 is TGTGCCAGCAGCCGATTACTAGCGGGCTCCGGGGAGCTGTTTTTT. It is translated as CASSRLLAGSGELFF.

The rearrangement links TRBV30 to TRBJ1-2; 11 bases map to TRBD1. Trimming at V came to 2 bases and at J to 6 bases, leaving 5 bases not matched to a gene. Germline V gene sequence: CDR1 GTSNPN, CDR2 SVGIG (reference sequence). The CDR3 extends over 14 amino acids. The CDR3 coding sequence is TGTGCCTGGAGTTTTCCGGGACAGGGGGATGGCTACACCTTC. Translated: CAWSFPGQGDGYTF. The full variable domain, completed using reference TRBV30 and TRBJ1-2, is SQTIHQWPATLVQPVGSPLSLECTVEGTSNPNLYWYRQAAGRGLQLLFYSVGIGQISSEVPQNLSASRPQDRQFILSSKKLLLSDSGFYLCAWSFPGQGDGYTFGSGTRLTVV.

In this sample, this clone turned up once. The chain carries TRBV19 and TRBJ2-3; 10 bases map to TRBD1. J gave up 2 bases and V 3 bases, and 5 bases lay outside the gene matches. Germline assignment: CDR1 LNHDA and CDR2 SQIVND (reference sequence). The CDR3 consists of 16 residues. The chain's CDR3 is CASSMGTGAFTDTQYF. The CDR3, as DNA: TGTGCCAGTAGTATGGGGACAGGGGCTTTCACAGATACGCAGTATTTT.